This T cell receptor (beta chain) was observed in a study of shared clonotypes between healthy human individuals. Study-wide points: Of the naive CD4 clonotypes, roughly 5.5% were shared across a few donors.

Germline V lookup: CDR1 SGHTA, CDR2 FQGTGA. V lost 4 bases to trimming and J lost 3 bases, with 14 bases between them. The CDR3 has 15 amino acids. The naive CD8 fraction comprised CD45RO-negative cells positively selected for CCR7 and excluded terminally differentiated effector memory CD45RA+ cells. In the case of this clone: The antigen is undetermined.

Produced via immunoSEQ multiplex PCR; TCRdb's table is partial and in-frame only. The table records millions of clones, less than 95% of them present only once. Sequencing was performed on naive CD8+ T cells sorted from blood. The TCR sequence derives from a man aged 18 to 29 in good health. V usage is TRBV7-3 and J usage is TRBJ2-3; D assignment may be TRBD1 or TRBD2 (6 bases each). CDR3 in DNA: TGTGCCAGCAGCTCCTCCGGAGGGGGAACAGATACGCAGTATTTT. Translated: CASSSSGGGTDTQYF.